This entry lists 14 T cell receptor beta chains sequenced from one sample in a study of blood T cell repertoires in COVID-19. Some clones are missing from TCRdb's copy, which holds only in-frame ones; the method was immunoSEQ multiplex PCR. The sample shows 130,000 or so clones, around 83% of them seen only once. Material: peripheral blood. Receptors originate from a human donor in a cohort sampled during active COVID-19.

V gene TRBV5-1 combines with J gene TRBJ2-1, with D perhaps TRBD2 (6 bases). This CDR3 region has 16 residues. CDR1 and CDR2 (germline): SGHRS, YFSETQ. The V end lost 1 base, the J end lost 8 bases, and 19 bases lay between the germline ends. The CDR3 here is CASSLQSVTSSDEQFF. In DNA form, the CDR3 reads TGCGCCAGCAGCTTGCAATCGGTAACTAGCAGCGATGAGCAGTTCTTC.

This clone was seen once. The V call is TRBV7-2, the J call TRBJ1-6; D unclear. V lost 1 base, J lost 1 base, and 11 bases lay in between. Per the germline V gene, CDR1 is SGHTA and CDR2 is FQGNSA. The CDR3 spans 17 residues. CDR3 in DNA: TGTGCCAGCAGCTTAGTACGGGGTATATCCTATAATTCACCCCTCCACTTT. Amino acids: CASSLVRGISYNSPLHF.

V and J are TRBV5-1 and TRBJ2-5; the match to TRBD1 covers 8 bases. Germline CDR1 and CDR2: SGHRS and YFSETQ. CDR3 length equals 15 residues. V was clipped by 0 bases and J by 2 bases; unmatched bases: 3. CDR3 sequence reads: CASSLGGQVQETQYF. CDR3 DNA: TGCGCCAGCAGCTTGGGGGGACAGGTTCAAGAGACCCAGTACTTC.

The gene calls are TRBV28 and TRBJ2-2, with 8 positions matching TRBD1. The CDR3 covers 14 residues. CDR1 and CDR2 (germline): MDHEN, SYDVKM. V shed 6 bases and J 6 bases; nucleotides not matched to a gene: 6. The CDR3, as DNA: TGTGCCAGCAGAGCAATACAGGGGGCCGGGGAGCTGTTTTTT. Translation: CASRAIQGAGELFF.

This chain connects TRBV6-2 or TRBV6-3 to TRBJ2-7; 8 nucleotides match TRBD1. Germline V gene lookup returns CDR1 MNHEY and CDR2 SVGEGT. The CDR3 is 14 residues long. V dropped 1 base and J dropped 3; count of bases not matched to a gene: 2. The CDR3 region is CASSYLGQGYEQYF. DNA for the CDR3: TGTGCCAGCAGTTACTTAGGACAGGGCTACGAGCAGTACTTC.

J is TRBJ2-5 and V is TRBV20-1; unclear D gene. CDR3 length: 11 residues. Per the germline V gene, CDR1 is DFQATT and CDR2 is SNEGSKA (reference sequence). V was pared by 3 bases and J by 3 bases, with 5 bases between. The chain's CDR3 is CSASAKETQYF. CDR3 DNA sequence: TGCAGTGCTAGCGCTAAAGAGACCCAGTACTTC.

The chain employs TRBV5-1 and TRBJ2-1; TRBD2 aligns across 12 bases. CDR1 is SGHRS, CDR2 YFSETQ, per germline. This CDR3 spans 16 amino acids. V was clipped by 0 bases and J by 9 bases; unmatched bases: 7. CDR3 DNA sequence: TGCGCCAGCAGCTTGGGTCCTAGCGGGGGGGCTGGTGAGCAGTTCTTC. Its protein is CASSLGPSGGAGEQFF.

A few counts support this clone. This chain uses TRBV29-1 with TRBJ1-1, with D perhaps matching TRBD1 (6 bases). The CDR3 is 12 amino acids. V shed 4 bases and J shed 5 bases, with 11 bases lying between them. From germline, CDR1 is SQVTM and CDR2 ANQGSEA. The CDR3 spells CSVVQGITEAFF. CDR3 coding DNA: TGCAGCGTTGTCCAGGGGATAACTGAAGCTTTCTTT.

This clone was observed once. The chain recombines TRBV5-4 with TRBJ1-2, with 7 bases fitting TRBD1. The CDR3 spans 13 residues. V lost 5 bases, J lost 7 bases, and 8 bases stayed unmatched. From germline, CDR1 is SGHNT and CDR2 YYREEE (reference sequence). The CDR3 nucleotides are TGTGCCAGCAGTCAGACAGGGACTGGTGGCTACACCTTC. It translates to CASSQTGTGGYTF.

The CDR3: CASSLGQGPGGYTF. The CDR3 DNA reads as TGTGCCAGCAGCTTAGGACAGGGGCCTGGCGGCTACACCTTC. The rearrangement joins TRBV7-8 to TRBJ1-2, with 8 bases lining up with TRBD1. CDR1 and CDR2 (germline): SGHVS, FQNEAQ. The V and J ends lost 1 base and 8 bases, in that order; junction bases with no gene match: 6. The CDR3 consists of 14 residues.

The sample holds a few counts of this clone. V usage is TRBV28 and J usage is TRBJ1-5; 7 nucleotides line up with TRBD1. The CDR3 has 17 amino acids. Germline CDR1 reads MDHEN; CDR2 reads SYDVKM. V trimming: 5 bases; J trimming: 4 bases; junction bases outside the gene matches: 14. CDR3 DNA sequence: TGTGCCAGCAGTCGTAAGCCGGGACAGCCCCTTAATCAGCCCCAGCATTTT. As protein: CASSRKPGQPLNQPQHF.

The chain is built from TRBV5-1 and TRBJ1-1; 7 bases agree with TRBD1. This CDR3 is built from 13 residues. The trim removed 5 bases at V and 1 base at J, leaving 2 bases unmatched. CDR1 and CDR2 from the germline V gene are SGHRS and YFSETQ. This CDR3 is CASSHRGNTEAFF. CDR3 sequence (DNA): TGCGCCAGCAGTCACAGGGGGAACACTGAAGCTTTCTTT.

The V call is TRBV7-9, the J call TRBJ2-5, with a tentative D call TRBD2 (6 bases). Deletions cut 3 bases from V and 3 bases from J, with 20 bases between. Germline values: CDR1 SEHNR, CDR2 FQNEAQ (reference sequence). The CDR3 totals 17 residues. The CDR3 DNA reads as TGTGCCAGCAGCTTCACCCGAGCTAGACTAGTGGAAGAGACCCAGTACTTC. Residues: CASSFTRARLVEETQYF.

The chain couples TRBV24-1 to TRBJ2-2; unclear D gene. The V gene's germline CDR1 is KGHDR and CDR2 SFDVKD. V lost 1 base, J lost 1 base, and 6 bases lay in between. The length of the CDR3 is 15 residues. The CDR3 DNA follows: TGTGCCACCAGTGATTTCGAACAGAACACCGGGGAGCTGTTTTTT. Protein product: CATSDFEQNTGELFF.